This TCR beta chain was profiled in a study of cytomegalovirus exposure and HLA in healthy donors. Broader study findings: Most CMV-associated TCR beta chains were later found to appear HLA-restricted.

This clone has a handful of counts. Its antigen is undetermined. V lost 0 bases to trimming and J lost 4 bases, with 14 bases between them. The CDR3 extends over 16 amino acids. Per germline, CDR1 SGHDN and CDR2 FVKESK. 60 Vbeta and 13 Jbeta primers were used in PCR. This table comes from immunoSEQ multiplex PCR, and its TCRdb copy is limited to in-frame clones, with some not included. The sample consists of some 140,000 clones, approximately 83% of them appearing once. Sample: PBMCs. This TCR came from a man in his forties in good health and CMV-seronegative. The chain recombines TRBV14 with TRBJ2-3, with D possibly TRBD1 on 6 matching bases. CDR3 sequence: CASSQESGDLPDTQYF. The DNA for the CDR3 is TGTGCCAGCAGCCAAGAATCAGGGGACCTGCCAGATACGCAGTATTTT.